This T cell receptor beta chain was sequenced during a study of T cell changes during pregnancy in multiple sclerosis. Germline V CDR1 and CDR2: MNHEY, SVGAGI. With 0 bases clipped from V and 7 bases from J, the junction kept 5 bases outside the gene matches. The CDR3 loop spans 14 amino acids. Sequencing used immunoSEQ multiplex PCR; TCRdb keeps in-frame clones, though not all of them. The table shows tens of thousands of clones, with just under 90% occurring only once. The sample in question was CD4+ T cells from peripheral blood mononuclear cells, obtained in the first trimester of pregnancy. The chain joins TRBV6-5 to TRBJ2-5; 7 positions agree with TRBD2. The sequence came from a female donor with multiple sclerosis, enrolled in a pregnancy study. The CDR3 sequence: CASSYSKGRGTQYF. The CDR3 coding sequence is TGTGCCAGCAGTTACTCTAAGGGGAGGGGGACCCAGTACTTC.